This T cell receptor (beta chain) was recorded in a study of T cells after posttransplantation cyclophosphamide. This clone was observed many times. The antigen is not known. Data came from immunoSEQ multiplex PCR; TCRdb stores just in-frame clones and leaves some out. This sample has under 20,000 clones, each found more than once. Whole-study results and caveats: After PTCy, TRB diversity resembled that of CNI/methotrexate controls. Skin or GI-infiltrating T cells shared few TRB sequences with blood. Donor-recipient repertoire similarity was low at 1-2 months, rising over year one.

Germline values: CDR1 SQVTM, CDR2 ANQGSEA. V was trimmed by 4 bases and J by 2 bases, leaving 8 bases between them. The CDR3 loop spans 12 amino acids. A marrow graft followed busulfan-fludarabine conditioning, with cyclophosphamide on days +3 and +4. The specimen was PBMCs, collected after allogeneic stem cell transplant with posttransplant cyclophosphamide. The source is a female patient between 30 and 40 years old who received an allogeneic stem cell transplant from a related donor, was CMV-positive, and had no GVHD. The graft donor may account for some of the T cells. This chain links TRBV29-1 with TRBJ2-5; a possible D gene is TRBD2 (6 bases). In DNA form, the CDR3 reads TGCAGCGTTGCGGGGGATCAAGAGACCCAGTACTTC. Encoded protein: CSVAGDQETQYF. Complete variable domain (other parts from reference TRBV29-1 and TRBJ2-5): SAVISQKPSRDICQRGTSLTIQCQVDSQVTMMFWYRQQPGQSLTLIATANQGSEATYESGFVIDKFPISRPNLTFSTLTVSNMSPEDSSIYLCSVAGDQETQYFGPGTRLLVL.